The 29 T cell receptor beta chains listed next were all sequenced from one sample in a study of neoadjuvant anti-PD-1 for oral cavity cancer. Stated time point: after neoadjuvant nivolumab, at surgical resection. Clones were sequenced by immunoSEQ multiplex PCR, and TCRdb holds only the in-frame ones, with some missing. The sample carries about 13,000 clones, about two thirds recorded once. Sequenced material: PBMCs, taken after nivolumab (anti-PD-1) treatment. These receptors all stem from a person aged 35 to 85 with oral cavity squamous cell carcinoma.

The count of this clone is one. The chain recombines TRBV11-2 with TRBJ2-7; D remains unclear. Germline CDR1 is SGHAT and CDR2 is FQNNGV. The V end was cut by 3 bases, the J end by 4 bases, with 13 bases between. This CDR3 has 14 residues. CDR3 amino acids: CASSLYPLGYEQYF. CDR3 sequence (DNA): TGTGCCAGCAGCTTGTATCCCCTGGGGTACGAGCAGTACTTC. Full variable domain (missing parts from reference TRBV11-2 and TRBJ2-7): EAGVAQSPRYKIIEKRQSVAFWCNPISGHATLYWYQQILGQGPKLLIQFQNNGVVDDSQLPKDRFSAERLKGVDSTLKIQPAKLEDSAVYLCASSLYPLGYEQYFGPGTRLTVT.

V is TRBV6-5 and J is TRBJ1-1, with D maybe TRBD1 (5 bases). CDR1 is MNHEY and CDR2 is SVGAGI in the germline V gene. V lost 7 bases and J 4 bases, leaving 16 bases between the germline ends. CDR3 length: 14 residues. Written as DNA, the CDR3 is TGTGCCAGCAAAACGGGGCAGGGCGGCACTGAAGCTTTCTTT. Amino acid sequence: CASKTGQGGTEAFF.

The CDR3 region is CASTGKGLLQPQHF. The CDR3 nucleotides are TGTGCCAGCACGGGCAAGGGGCTCCTTCAGCCCCAGCATTTT. The chain employs TRBV2 and TRBJ1-5, with a weak D call TRBD1 (5 bases). With 7 bases removed from V and 6 bases from J, the gap between germline ends came to 16 bases. CDR3 length equals 14 residues. The germline V gene encodes CDR1 SNHLY and CDR2 FYNNEI.

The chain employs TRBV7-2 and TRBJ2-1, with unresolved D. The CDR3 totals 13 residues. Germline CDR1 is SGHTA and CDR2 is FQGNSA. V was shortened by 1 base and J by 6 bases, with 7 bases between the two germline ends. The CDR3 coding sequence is TGTGCCAGCAGCTTAGAGTGGTTCAATGAGCAGTTCTTC. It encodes CASSLEWFNEQFF.

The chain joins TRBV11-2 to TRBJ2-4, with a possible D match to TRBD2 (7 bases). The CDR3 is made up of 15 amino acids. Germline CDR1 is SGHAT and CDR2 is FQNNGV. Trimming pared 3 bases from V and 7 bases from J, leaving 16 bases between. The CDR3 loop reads CASSLGGGPENIQYF. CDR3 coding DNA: TGTGCCAGCAGCTTGGGGGGGGGCCCCGAGAACATTCAGTACTTC.

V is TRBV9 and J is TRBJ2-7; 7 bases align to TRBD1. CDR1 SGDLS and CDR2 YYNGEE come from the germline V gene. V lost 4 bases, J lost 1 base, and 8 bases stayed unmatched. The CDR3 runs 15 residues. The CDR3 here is CASSIWDRISYEQYF. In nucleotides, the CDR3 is TGTGCCAGCAGCATTTGGGACAGAATTTCCTACGAGCAGTACTTC.

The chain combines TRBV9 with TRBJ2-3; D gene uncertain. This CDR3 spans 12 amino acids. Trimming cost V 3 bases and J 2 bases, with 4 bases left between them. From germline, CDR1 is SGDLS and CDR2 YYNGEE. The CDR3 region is CASSGNTDTQYF. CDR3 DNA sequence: TGTGCCAGCAGCGGAAACACAGATACGCAGTATTTT.

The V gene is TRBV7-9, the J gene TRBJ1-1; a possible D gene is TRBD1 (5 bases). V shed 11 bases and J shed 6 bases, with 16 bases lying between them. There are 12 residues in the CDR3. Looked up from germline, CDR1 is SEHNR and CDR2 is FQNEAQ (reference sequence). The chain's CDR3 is CAGAGLGSEAFF. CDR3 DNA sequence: TGTGCCGGGGCAGGGCTTGGATCTGAAGCTTTCTTT.

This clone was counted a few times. As DNA, the CDR3 is TGTGCCAGCAGCCGGGACTGGGGGAATGAGCAGTTCTTC. Amino acids: CASSRDWGNEQFF. The rearrangement uses TRBV7-6 and TRBJ2-1; tentative D call: TRBD2 (6 bases). The V gene's germline CDR1 is SGHVS and CDR2 FNYEAQ. The CDR3 loop spans 13 amino acids. Trimming pared 5 bases from V and 7 bases from J, leaving 12 bases between.

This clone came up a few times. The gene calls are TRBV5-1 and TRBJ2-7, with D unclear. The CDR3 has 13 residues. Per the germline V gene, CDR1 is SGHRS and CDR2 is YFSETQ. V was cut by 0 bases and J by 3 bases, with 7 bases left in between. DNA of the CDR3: TGCGCCAGCAGCTTGGCCCCCGACTACGAGCAGTACTTC. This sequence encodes CASSLAPDYEQYF.

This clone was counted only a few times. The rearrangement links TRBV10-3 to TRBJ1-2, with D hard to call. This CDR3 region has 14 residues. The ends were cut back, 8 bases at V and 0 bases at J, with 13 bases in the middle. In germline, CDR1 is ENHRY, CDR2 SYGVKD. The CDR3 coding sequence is TGTGCCATCGGTAACGGCTTAGCTAACTATGGCTACACCTTC. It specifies CAIGNGLANYGYTF.

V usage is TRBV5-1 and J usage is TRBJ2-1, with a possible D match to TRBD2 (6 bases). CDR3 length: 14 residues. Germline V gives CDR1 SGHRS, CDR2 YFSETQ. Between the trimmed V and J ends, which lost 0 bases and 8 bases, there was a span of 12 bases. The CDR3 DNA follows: TGCGCCAGCAGCTTGGGTAGAGGCGGGGATGAGCAGTTCTTC. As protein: CASSLGRGGDEQFF. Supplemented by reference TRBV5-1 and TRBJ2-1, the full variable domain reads KAGVTQTPRYLIKTRGQQVTLSCSPISGHRSVSWYQQTPGQGLQFLFEYFSETQRNKGNFPGRFSGRQFSNSRSEMNVSTLELGDSALYLCASSLGRGGDEQFFGPGTRLTVL.

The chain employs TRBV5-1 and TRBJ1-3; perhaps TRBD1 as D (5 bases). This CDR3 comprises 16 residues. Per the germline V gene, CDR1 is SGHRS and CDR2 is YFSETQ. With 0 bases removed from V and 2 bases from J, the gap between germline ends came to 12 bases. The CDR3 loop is CASSLEGDAAGNTIYF. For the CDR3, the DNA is TGCGCCAGCAGCTTGGAAGGGGACGCGGCTGGAAACACCATATATTTT.

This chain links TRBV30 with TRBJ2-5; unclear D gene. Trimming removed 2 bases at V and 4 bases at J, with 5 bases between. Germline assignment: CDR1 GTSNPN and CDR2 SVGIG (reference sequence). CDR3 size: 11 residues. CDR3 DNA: TGTGCCTGGAGTCCAATAGAGACCCAGTACTTC. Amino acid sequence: CAWSPIETQYF.

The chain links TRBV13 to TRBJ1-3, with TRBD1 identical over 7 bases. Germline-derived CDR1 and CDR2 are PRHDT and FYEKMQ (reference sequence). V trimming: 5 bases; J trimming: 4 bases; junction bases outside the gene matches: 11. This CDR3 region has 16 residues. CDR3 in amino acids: CASSRGGTAAGNTIYF. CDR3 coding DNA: TGTGCCAGCAGCCGCGGAGGGACAGCGGCGGGAAACACCATATATTTT.

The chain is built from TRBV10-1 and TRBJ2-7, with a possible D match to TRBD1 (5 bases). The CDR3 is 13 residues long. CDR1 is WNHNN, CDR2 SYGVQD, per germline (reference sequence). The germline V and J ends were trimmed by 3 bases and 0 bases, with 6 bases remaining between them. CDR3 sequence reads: CASSDQGSYEQYF. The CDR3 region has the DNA TGCGCCAGCAGTGATCAGGGCTCCTACGAGCAGTACTTC.

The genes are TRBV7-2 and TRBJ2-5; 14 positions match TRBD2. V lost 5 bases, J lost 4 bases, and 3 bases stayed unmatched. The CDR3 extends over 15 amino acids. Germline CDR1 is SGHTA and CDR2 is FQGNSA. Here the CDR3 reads CASSRTSGRLETQYF. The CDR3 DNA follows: TGTGCCAGCAGCCGGACTAGCGGGAGGTTAGAGACCCAGTACTTC.

CDR3 DNA: TGTGCCATCAGTGGAAACGACGGTTACGAGCAGTACTTC. This encodes CAISGNDGYEQYF. This sequence joins TRBV10-3 and TRBJ2-7; no clear D gene. The CDR3 sequence is 13 residues long. Germline V gene sequence: CDR1 ENHRY, CDR2 SYGVKD. Trimming took off 4 bases at V and 4 bases at J, with 11 bases between the two ends.

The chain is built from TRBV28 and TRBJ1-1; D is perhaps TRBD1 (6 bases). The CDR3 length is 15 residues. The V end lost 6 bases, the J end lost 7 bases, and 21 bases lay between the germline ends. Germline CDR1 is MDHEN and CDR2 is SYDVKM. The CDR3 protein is CASSPPAILQGEAFF. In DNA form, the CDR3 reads TGTGCCAGCAGCCCCCCGGCCATCCTACAGGGTGAAGCTTTCTTT.

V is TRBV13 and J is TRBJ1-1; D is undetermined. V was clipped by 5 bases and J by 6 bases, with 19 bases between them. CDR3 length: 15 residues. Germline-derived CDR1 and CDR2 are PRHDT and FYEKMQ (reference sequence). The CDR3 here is CASSIGRGRRAEAFF. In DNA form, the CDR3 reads TGTGCCAGCAGCATCGGCCGAGGGCGCCGTGCTGAAGCTTTCTTT.

The CDR3 DNA reads TGTGCCAGCAGTTACTTAGGGGACGAGCAGTACTTC. Translating gives CASSYLGDEQYF. The chain couples TRBV6-5 to TRBJ2-7; tentatively, D is TRBD1 (5 bases). Between the trimmed V and J ends, which lost 1 base and 5 bases, there was a span of 6 bases. The CDR3 spans 12 residues. CDR1 and CDR2 from the germline V gene are MNHEY and SVGAGI.

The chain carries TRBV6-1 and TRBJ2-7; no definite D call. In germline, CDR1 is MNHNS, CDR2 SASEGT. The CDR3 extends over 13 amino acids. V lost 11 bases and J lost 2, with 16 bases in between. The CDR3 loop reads CASGWISTYEQYF. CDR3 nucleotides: TGTGCCTCTGGATGGATCTCGACCTACGAGCAGTACTTC.

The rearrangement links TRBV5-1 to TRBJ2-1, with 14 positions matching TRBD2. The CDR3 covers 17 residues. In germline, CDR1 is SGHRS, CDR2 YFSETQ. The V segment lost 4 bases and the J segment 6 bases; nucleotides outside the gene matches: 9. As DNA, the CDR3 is TGCGCCAGCAGCCCAAGCTCGACTAGCGGGAGGGGCAATGAGCAGTTCTTC. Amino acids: CASSPSSTSGRGNEQFF.

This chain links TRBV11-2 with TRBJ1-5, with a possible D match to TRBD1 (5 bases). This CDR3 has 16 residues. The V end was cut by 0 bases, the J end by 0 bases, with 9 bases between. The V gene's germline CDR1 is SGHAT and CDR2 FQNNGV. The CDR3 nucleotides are TGTGCCAGCAGCTTAGATGGGGCAGTTAGCAATCAGCCCCAGCATTTT. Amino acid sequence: CASSLDGAVSNQPQHF.

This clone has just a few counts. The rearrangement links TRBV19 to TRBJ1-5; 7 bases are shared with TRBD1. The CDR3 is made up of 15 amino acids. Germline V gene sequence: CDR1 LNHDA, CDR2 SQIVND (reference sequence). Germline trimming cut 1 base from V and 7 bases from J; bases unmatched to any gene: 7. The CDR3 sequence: CASSIARDSPQPQHF. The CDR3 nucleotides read TGTGCCAGTAGTATAGCTCGGGACAGCCCCCAGCCCCAGCATTTT. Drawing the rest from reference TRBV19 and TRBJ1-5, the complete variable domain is DGGITQSPKYLFRKEGQNVTLSCEQNLNHDAMYWYRQDPGQGLRLIYYSQIVNDFQKGDIAEGYSVSREKKESFPLTVTSAQKNPTAFYLCASSIARDSPQPQHFGDGTRLSIL.

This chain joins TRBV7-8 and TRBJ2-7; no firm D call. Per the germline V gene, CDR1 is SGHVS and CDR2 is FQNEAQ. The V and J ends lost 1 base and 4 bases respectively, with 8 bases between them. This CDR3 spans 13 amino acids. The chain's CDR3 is CASSLDTLYEQYF. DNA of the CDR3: TGTGCCAGCAGCTTAGACACTTTATACGAGCAGTACTTC.

CDR3 region: CASSLARLNYEQYF. The CDR3 DNA is TGTGCCAGCAGCTTAGCGCGACTAAACTACGAGCAGTACTTC. The chain is built from TRBV7-2 and TRBJ2-7; D may be TRBD2 (5 bases). V gave up 0 bases and J gave up 3 bases, with 9 bases separating them. This CDR3 has 14 residues. Per germline, CDR1 SGHTA and CDR2 FQGNSA.

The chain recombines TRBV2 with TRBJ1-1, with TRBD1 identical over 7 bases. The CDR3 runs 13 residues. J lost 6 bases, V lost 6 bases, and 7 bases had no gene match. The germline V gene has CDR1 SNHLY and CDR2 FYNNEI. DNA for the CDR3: TGTGCCAGCAGCCCCGACAGGGTCGCTGAAGCTTTCTTT. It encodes CASSPDRVAEAFF.

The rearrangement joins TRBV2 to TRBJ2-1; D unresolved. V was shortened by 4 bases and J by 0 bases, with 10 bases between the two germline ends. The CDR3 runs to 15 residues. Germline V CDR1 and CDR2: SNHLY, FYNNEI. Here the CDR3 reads CASSAELASYNEQFF. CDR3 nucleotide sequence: TGTGCCAGCAGTGCGGAACTTGCCTCCTACAATGAGCAGTTCTTC.